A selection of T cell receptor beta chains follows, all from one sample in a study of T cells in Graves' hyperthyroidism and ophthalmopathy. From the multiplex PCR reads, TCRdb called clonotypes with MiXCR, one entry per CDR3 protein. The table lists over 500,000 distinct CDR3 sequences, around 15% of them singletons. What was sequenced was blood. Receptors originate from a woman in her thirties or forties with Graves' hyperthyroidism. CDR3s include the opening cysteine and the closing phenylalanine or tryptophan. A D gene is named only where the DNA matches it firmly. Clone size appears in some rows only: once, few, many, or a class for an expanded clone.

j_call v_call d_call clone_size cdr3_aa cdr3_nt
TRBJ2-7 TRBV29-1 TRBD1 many CSVEGTGSAEQYF TGCAGCGTTGAAGGGACAGGGTCGGCCGAGCAGTACTTC
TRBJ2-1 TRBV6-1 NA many CASSYSGTGSFYEQFF TGTGCCAGCAGTTATTCCGGGACGGGGAGTTTCTATGAGCAGTTCTTC
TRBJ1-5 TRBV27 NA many CASKQDSSNQPQHF TGTGCCAGCAAACAAGACAGTTCCAATCAGCCCCAGCATTTT
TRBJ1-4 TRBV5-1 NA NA CASRDGELSNEKLFF TGCGCCAGCAGGGACGGGGAATTAAGTAATGAAAAACTGTTTTTT
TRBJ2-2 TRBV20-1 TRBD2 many CSARPAGLAGEGTGELFF TGCAGTGCTAGACCCGCTGGACTAGCGGGAGAGGGAACCGGGGAGCTGTTTTTT
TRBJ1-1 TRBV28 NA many CASSLWDEGHTEAFF TGTGCCAGCAGTTTATGGGATGAGGGACACACTGAAGCTTTCTTT
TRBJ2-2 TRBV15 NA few CATSRDHSGPTGELFF TGTGCCACCAGCAGAGATCACTCGGGGCCCACCGGGGAGCTGTTTTTT
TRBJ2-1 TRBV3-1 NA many CASSQEWTDSYNEQFF TGTGCCAGCAGCCAAGAATGGACAGACTCCTACAATGAGCAGTTCTTC
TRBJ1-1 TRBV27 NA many CASSPPPWTEAFF TGTGCCAGCAGTCCCCCCCCGTGGACTGAAGCTTTCTTT
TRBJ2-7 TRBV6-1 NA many CASGGGGQGTEQYF TGTGCCAGCGGGGGGGGCGGACAGGGTACCGAGCAGTACTTC
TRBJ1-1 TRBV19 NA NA CASTAYQRTEAFF TGTGCCAGTACGGCATACCAAAGAACTGAAGCTTTCTTT
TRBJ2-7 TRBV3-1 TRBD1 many CASSPIATGVNEQYF TGTGCCAGCAGCCCCATAGCGACAGGGGTGAACGAGCAGTACTTC
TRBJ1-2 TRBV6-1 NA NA CASNPDGLSGYTF TGTGCCAGCAACCCCGACGGGCTAAGCGGCTACACCTTC
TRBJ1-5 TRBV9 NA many CASSVGPSDNQPQHF TGTGCCAGCAGCGTAGGTCCCAGCGACAATCAGCCCCAGCATTTT
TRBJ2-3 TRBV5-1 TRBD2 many CASSLMTSGLVDTQYF TGCGCCAGCAGCTTGATGACTAGCGGGCTGGTAGATACGCAGTATTTT
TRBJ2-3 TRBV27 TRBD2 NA CASRRTSGSDTQYF TGTGCCAGCCGGAGGACTAGCGGCTCAGATACGCAGTATTTT
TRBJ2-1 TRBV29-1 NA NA CSALDSYNEQFF TGCAGCGCCTTAGACAGCTACAATGAGCAGTTCTTC
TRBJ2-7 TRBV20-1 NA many CSARNRLETPEQYF TGCAGTGCTAGGAATCGACTAGAGACTCCCGAGCAGTACTTC
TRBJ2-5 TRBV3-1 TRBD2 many CASSQDLRGLAGVRETQYF TGTGCCAGCAGCCAAGATCTAAGGGGGCTAGCGGGAGTTCGAGAGACCCAGTACTTC
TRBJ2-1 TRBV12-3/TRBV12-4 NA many CASSPNRVFENEQFF TGTGCCAGCAGTCCTAACAGGGTTTTCGAAAATGAGCAGTTCTTC
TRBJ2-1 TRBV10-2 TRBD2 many CASKSLAEAYNEQFF TGCGCCAGCAAATCCCTAGCGGAAGCCTACAATGAGCAGTTCTTC
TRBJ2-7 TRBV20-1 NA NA CSAPPQQGVDEQYF TGCAGTGCTCCCCCGCAGCAGGGAGTGGACGAGCAGTACTTC
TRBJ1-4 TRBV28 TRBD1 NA CASISTGGGEKLFF TGTGCCAGCATTTCGACAGGGGGCGGCGAAAAACTGTTTTTT
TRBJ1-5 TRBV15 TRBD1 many CATSTRDRGSNQPQHF TGTGCCACCAGCACCCGGGACAGGGGTAGCAATCAGCCCCAGCATTTT
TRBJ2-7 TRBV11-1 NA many CASSYLSSYEQYF TGTGCCAGCAGCTACTTGAGCTCCTACGAGCAGTACTTC
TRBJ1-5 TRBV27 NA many CASTPRPGNQPQHF TGTGCCAGCACTCCTCGCCCGGGGAATCAGCCCCAGCATTTT
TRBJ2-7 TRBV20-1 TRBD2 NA CSAPRRLASGGEQYF TGCAGTGCTCCAAGAAGACTAGCGAGTGGTGGCGAGCAGTACTTC
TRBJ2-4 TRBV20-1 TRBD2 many CSALGGLAGREDIQYF TGCAGTGCCCTGGGGGGACTAGCGGGACGGGAGGACATTCAGTACTTC
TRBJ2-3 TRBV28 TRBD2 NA CASSLAGGPGTQYF TGTGCCAGCAGTCTAGCGGGAGGGCCCGGTACGCAGTATTTT
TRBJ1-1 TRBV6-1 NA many CASSARRTLNTEAFF TGTGCCAGCAGTGCCCGCCGGACATTGAACACTGAAGCTTTCTTT
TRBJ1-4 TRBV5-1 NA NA CASSPMGRATNEELFF TGCGCCAGCAGCCCGATGGGGCGAGCAACTAATGAAGAACTGTTTTTT
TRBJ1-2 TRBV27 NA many CASRTQAFGYTF TGTGCCAGCAGGACCCAAGCCTTTGGCTACACCTTC
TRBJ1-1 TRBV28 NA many CASSLAWDSSSTEAFF TGTGCCAGCAGTCTCGCATGGGACTCGAGCAGCACTGAAGCTTTCTTT
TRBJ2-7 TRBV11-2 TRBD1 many CASSLDPGGWYEQYF TGTGCCAGCAGCTTAGATCCAGGGGGCTGGTACGAGCAGTACTTC
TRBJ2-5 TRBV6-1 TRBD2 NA CASSEPIGTSGKGETQYF TGTGCCAGCAGTGAACCTATAGGGACTAGCGGGAAGGGAGAGACCCAGTACTTC
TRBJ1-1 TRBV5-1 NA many CASSFTGTPNTEAFF TGCGCCAGCAGCTTCACCGGGACCCCGAACACTGAAGCTTTCTTT
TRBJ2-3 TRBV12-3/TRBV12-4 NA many CASSFLAESYTDTQYF TGTGCCAGCAGTTTCTTAGCGGAGAGCTACACAGATACGCAGTATTTT
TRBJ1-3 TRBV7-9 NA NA CASTKPGNTIYF TGTGCCAGCACCAAACCTGGAAACACCATATATTTT
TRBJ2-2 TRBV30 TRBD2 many CAWSVLAGVTGELFF TGTGCCTGGAGTGTTCTAGCGGGAGTCACCGGGGAGCTGTTTTTT
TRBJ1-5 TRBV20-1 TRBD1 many CSARDGTDSNQPQHF TGCAGTGCTAGAGACGGGACAGATAGCAATCAGCCCCAGCATTTT
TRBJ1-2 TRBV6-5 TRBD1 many CASSYLGQGALGYTF TGTGCCAGCAGTTACTTGGGACAGGGGGCGCTTGGCTACACCTTC
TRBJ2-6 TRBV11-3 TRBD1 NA CASGRGQGISGANVLTF TGTGCCAGCGGCCGCGGACAGGGGATCTCTGGGGCCAACGTCCTGACTTTC
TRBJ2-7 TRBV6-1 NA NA CASSQGGVSEQYF TGTGCCAGCAGCCAGGGCGGTGTAAGCGAGCAGTACTTC
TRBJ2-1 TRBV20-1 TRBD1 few CSARFGRGKTNEQFF TGCAGTGCTAGATTCGGCAGGGGGAAGACGAATGAGCAGTTCTTC
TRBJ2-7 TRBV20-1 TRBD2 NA CSARDVGGLAGGYEQYF TGCAGTGCTAGAGATGTGGGGGGACTAGCGGGGGGCTACGAGCAGTACTTC
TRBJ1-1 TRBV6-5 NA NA CASSYSEKGTEAFF TGTGCCAGCAGTTACTCCGAGAAAGGCACTGAAGCTTTCTTT
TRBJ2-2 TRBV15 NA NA CATSSRGPNTGELFF TGTGCCACCAGCAGTAGGGGACCTAACACCGGGGAGCTGTTTTTT
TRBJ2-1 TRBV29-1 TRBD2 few CSVREAAYNEQFF TGCAGCGTTCGGGAGGCCGCCTACAATGAGCAGTTCTTC
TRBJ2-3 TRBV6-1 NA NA CASGPLSTDTQYF TGTGCCAGTGGACCACTTAGCACAGATACGCAGTATTTT
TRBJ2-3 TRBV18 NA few CASSPTIGVADTQYF TGTGCCAGCTCACCAACTATAGGGGTGGCAGATACGCAGTATTTT
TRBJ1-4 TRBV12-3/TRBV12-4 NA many CASSSRPGGTNEKLFF TGTGCCAGCAGCTCACGGCCCGGGGGGACTAATGAAAAACTGTTTTTT
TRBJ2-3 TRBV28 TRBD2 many CASSSPGLAGGGTDTQYF TGTGCCAGCAGTTCCCCCGGACTAGCGGGAGGGGGCACAGATACGCAGTATTTT
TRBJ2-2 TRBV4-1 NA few CASSQVYGGTGELFF TGCGCCAGCAGCCAAGTTTATGGTGGGACCGGGGAGCTGTTTTTT